Below are 2 T cell receptor beta chains sequenced from a single sample in a study of radiotherapy plus CTLA-4 blockade in lung cancer. Measured with immunoSEQ multiplex PCR; TCRdb has only the in-frame clones, and not every one. The data contain approximately 82,000 clones, around 86% of them singletons. The sample consisted of peripheral blood, taken from a patient treated with radiotherapy plus ipilimumab. These receptors were taken from a human donor with non-small cell lung cancer that progressed on radiotherapy plus ipilimumab.

The V and J genes are TRBV29-1 and TRBJ1-3; D is unresolved. CDR3 length: 13 amino acids. Germline-derived CDR1 and CDR2 are SQVTM and ANQGSEA. V was clipped by 2 bases and J by 5 bases, with 10 bases between them. CDR3 residues: CSVEPTDRNTIYF. Written as DNA, the CDR3 is TGCAGCGTTGAACCAACTGACCGAAACACCATATATTTT.

The V and J genes are TRBV18 and TRBJ2-5, with D tentatively TRBD2 (6 bases). Germline V gene data show CDR1 as KGHSH and CDR2 as LQKENI. This CDR3 has 16 residues. V lost 5 bases to trimming and J lost 5 bases, with 21 bases between them. The CDR3 region has the DNA TGTGCCAGCTCAAGCTGGACGGGAGCACAAACGGAGACCCAGTACTTC. It codes for CASSSWTGAQTETQYF.